This T cell receptor (beta chain) was profiled in a study of blood T cells in healthy people across ages. Whole-study results and caveats: Versus aged donors, long-lived donors had higher diversity and more naive CD4+ cells. A conclusive naive versus antigen-experienced comparison was prevented by the unsorted PBMCs.

Using a J-beta primer mix together with a sample-barcoded 5' primer, a second PCR was run for about 6 to 11 cycles. TCRdb reanalysed the 5' RACE reads using MiXCR and keeps one entry per CDR3 protein. Of fewer than 2 million distinct CDR3 sequences in the sample, 39% are singletons; the top ten hold under 30%. The CDR3 totals 19 residues. Trimming left V 0 bases short and J 4 bases short, with 24 bases between. CDR1 and CDR2 (germline): SGHTA, FQGNSA. This clonotype was counted only a few times. Its target is unknown. The origin of this receptor is a human donor in good health. The V and J genes are TRBV7-2 and TRBJ1-2, with D possibly matching TRBD1 (6 bases). Input material: blood. The CDR3, as DNA: TGTGCCAGCAGCTTAGCCTTGGACGGGGGCCGGGTCCGGGCCTATGGCTACACCTTC. Its protein is CASSLALDGGRVRAYGYTF.